The 30 T cell receptor beta chains listed next were all sequenced from one sample in a study of sequential checkpoint blockade in melanoma. Sequencing used immunoSEQ multiplex PCR; TCRdb keeps in-frame clones, though not all of them. The sample holds 2,000 to 2,500 clones, 25% to 30% seen once. Sample treatment: randomized to nivolumab then ipilimumab (arm A) or the reverse (arm B). The material was tumor tissue (inferred from file names), obtained from a patient given nivolumab and ipilimumab in sequence. Source of these receptors: a human donor with melanoma.

J is TRBJ2-1 and V is TRBV19, with D possibly being TRBD1 (6 bases). Trimming left V 3 bases short and J 5 bases short, with 14 bases between. Germline V gives CDR1 LNHDA, CDR2 SQIVND (reference sequence). The CDR3 totals 15 residues. CDR3 residues: CASSMNRDIDNEQFF. CDR3 in DNA: TGTGCCAGTAGTATGAACCGGGACATCGACAATGAGCAGTTCTTC.

This clone was picked up a small number of times. The chain recombines TRBV6-8 with TRBJ1-1, with D possibly TRBD1 on 5 matching bases. This CDR3 contains 13 residues. CDR1 is MNHGY, CDR2 SAAAGT, per germline. The V end was cut by 10 bases, the J end by 1 base, with 13 bases between. CDR3 sequence (DNA): TGTGCCACCTCCCAGGGCCCGAACACTGAAGCTTTCTTT. Its protein is CATSQGPNTEAFF.

This clone was seen ten or more times. This chain joins TRBV11-3 and TRBJ1-2; TRBD1 aligns across 7 bases. CDR1 is SGHNT, CDR2 YENEEA, per germline. J gave up 4 bases and V 5 bases, and 10 bases lay outside the gene matches. The CDR3 has 15 amino acids. The CDR3 DNA is TGTGCCAGCAGCCCGGTTTTAGGGGGCAGCTATGGCTACACCTTC. This sequence encodes CASSPVLGGSYGYTF.

J is TRBJ2-5 and V is TRBV5-1; D may be TRBD2 (6 bases). The germline V gene encodes CDR1 SGHRS and CDR2 YFSETQ. The CDR3 consists of 14 residues. V was cut by 0 bases and J by 5 bases, with 11 bases left in between. CDR3 sequence: CASSLVAAGETQYF. In DNA, the CDR3 is TGCGCCAGCAGCTTGGTGGCGGCGGGGGAGACCCAGTACTTC.

The V and J genes are TRBV5-1 and TRBJ1-2, with D hard to call. The ends were cut back, 0 bases at V and 4 bases at J, with 19 bases in the middle. This CDR3 region has 17 residues. Germline V CDR1 and CDR2: SGHRS, YFSETQ. The CDR3 spells CASSLAFTSAGGYGYTF. The CDR3 region has the DNA TGCGCCAGCAGCTTGGCTTTTACATCGGCGGGAGGCTATGGCTACACCTTC.

The chain uses TRBV16 and TRBJ2-3; the D is unclear. The CDR3 extends over 15 amino acids. Looked up from germline, CDR1 is KGHSY and CDR2 is FQNENV. V lost 0 bases, J lost 1 base, and 8 bases lay in between. The CDR3 protein is CASSQSWDRTDTQYF. The DNA of the CDR3 is TGTGCCAGCAGCCAATCATGGGATCGCACAGATACGCAGTATTTT. The complete variable domain, with remaining parts taken from reference TRBV16 and TRBJ2-3, reads GEEVAQTPKHLVRGEGQKAKLYCAPIKGHSYVFWYQQVLKNEFKFLISFQNENVFDETGMPKERFSAKCLPNSPCSLEIQATKLEDSAVYFCASSQSWDRTDTQYFGPGTRLTVL.

The V and J genes are TRBV15 and TRBJ1-1, with D tentatively TRBD1 (5 bases). This CDR3 has 15 residues. The V gene's germline CDR1 is LNHNV and CDR2 YYDKDF (reference sequence). The V and J ends lost 0 bases and 1 base respectively, with 9 bases between them. The DNA for the CDR3 is TGTGCCACCAGCAGAGAATGGCAGGGGAACACTGAAGCTTTCTTT. This gives the protein CATSREWQGNTEAFF.

V usage is TRBV5-1 and J usage is TRBJ2-2; 7 bases are shared with TRBD2. V lost 3 bases to trimming and J lost 8 bases; unmatched junction nucleotides: 7. Looked up from germline, CDR1 is SGHRS and CDR2 is YFSETQ. The CDR3 runs 14 residues. CDR3 loop: CASSYSGRMGELFF. CDR3 sequence (DNA): TGCGCCAGCAGCTATTCCGGGAGGATGGGGGAGCTGTTTTTT.

The chain uses TRBV19 and TRBJ1-4; D possibly corresponds to TRBD1 (6 bases). The CDR3 runs to 13 residues. Per the germline V gene, CDR1 is LNHDA and CDR2 is SQIVND (reference sequence). V was clipped by 5 bases and J by 9 bases, with 13 bases between them. This CDR3 is CASSAPQGQKLFF. As DNA, the CDR3 is TGTGCCAGTAGTGCCCCCCAGGGGCAAAAACTGTTTTTT.

By share, this clone counts as medium-sized. This chain uses TRBV11-3 with TRBJ2-7; 9 bases match TRBD1. Germline CDR1 is SGHNT and CDR2 is YENEEA. There are 14 residues in the CDR3. Losses at the gene ends were 7 bases for V and 6 bases for J; bases not matched to a gene: 10. The CDR3 nucleotides read TGTGCCAGCATCCGGGACAGGGATAAGAGCGAGCAGTACTTC. Translating gives CASIRDRDKSEQYF.

The chain links TRBV29-1 to TRBJ1-1; 8 positions agree with TRBD1. The CDR3 contains 14 residues. The V gene's germline CDR1 is SQVTM and CDR2 ANQGSEA. V was clipped by 5 bases and J by 3 bases; unmatched bases: 8. The CDR3 protein is CSVRRGPEDTEAFF. The CDR3 nucleotides are TGCAGCGTTCGCAGGGGGCCTGAGGACACTGAAGCTTTCTTT.

This clone has ten or more counts. The rearrangement uses TRBV11-3 and TRBJ2-7, with 8 bases aligning to TRBD2. Unmatched junction bases numbered 19, after V lost 4 bases and J lost 5 bases. This CDR3 region has 18 residues. Germline V CDR1 and CDR2: SGHNT, YENEEA. As DNA, the CDR3 is TGTGCCAGCAGCTGGACCCGGGGGCGAGCGGGAGTCCCTCACGAGCAGTACGTC. Its protein is CASSWTRGRAGVPHEQYV.

The chain joins TRBV6-8 to TRBJ1-4; 7 bases align to TRBD1. Germline V gives CDR1 MNHGY, CDR2 SAAAGT. V was pared by 5 bases and J by 15 bases, with 12 bases of the junction left unmatched. The CDR3 has 13 residues. CDR3 residues: CASSVRDSSIMFF. CDR3 bases: TGTGCCAGCAGTGTGAGGGACAGCAGTATAATGTTTTTT.

The chain uses TRBV19 and TRBJ2-3; no clear D gene. This CDR3 contains 12 residues. V was cut by 3 bases and J by 5 bases, with 6 bases left in between. Germline V gives CDR1 LNHDA, CDR2 SQIVND (reference sequence). The CDR3 loop is CASSIGRDTQYF. Here the CDR3 DNA reads TGTGCCAGTAGTATCGGCAGAGATACGCAGTATTTT.

The chain carries TRBV14 and TRBJ1-2, with D perhaps TRBD1 (5 bases). Per the germline V gene, CDR1 is SGHDN and CDR2 is FVKESK. This CDR3 region has 15 residues. V shed 3 bases and J shed 4 bases, with 15 bases lying between them. The CDR3 DNA is TGTGCCAGCAGCCAGGTGGGCAGGGCGGCCTATGGCTACACCTTC. It is translated as CASSQVGRAAYGYTF.

This clone was counted a few times. The chain employs TRBV6-8 and TRBJ2-4; TRBD2 agrees at 11 bases. CDR1 and CDR2 (germline): MNHGY, SAAAGT. V was pared by 3 bases and J by 0 bases, with 10 bases of the junction left unmatched. The CDR3 sequence is 19 residues long. The CDR3 sequence: CASSYPGLAGGTAKNIQYF. CDR3 sequence (DNA): TGTGCCAGCAGTTATCCCGGGCTAGCGGGGGGCACAGCCAAAAACATTCAGTACTTC.

This clone is labeled as medium-sized. The V gene is TRBV11-3, the J gene TRBJ2-6; 9 positions match TRBD1. CDR1 is SGHNT, CDR2 YENEEA, per germline. This CDR3 region has 17 residues. The junction had 8 bases not matched to a gene; V was cut back by 6 bases and J by 2 bases. CDR3 nucleotide sequence: TGTGCCAGCAGACCCGGTGACAGGGGGACTGGGGCCAACGTCCTGACTTTC. This sequence encodes CASRPGDRGTGANVLTF.

Of note for this clone: The same CDR3 arises from other DNA sequences in this sample as well. The J gene is TRBJ1-1, the V gene TRBV5-1; D is unresolved. Germline CDR1 and CDR2: SGHRS and YFSETQ. The germline V and J ends were trimmed by 0 bases and 3 bases, with 9 bases remaining between them. The CDR3 sequence is 14 residues long. The CDR3 loop is CASSLAGGYTEAFF. CDR3 nucleotide sequence: TGCGCCAGCAGCTTGGCCGGTGGGTACACTGAAGCTTTCTTT.

In this sample, this clone turned up a few times. The chain uses TRBV11-3 and TRBJ2-5; D perhaps matches TRBD1 (5 bases). Deletions cut 5 bases from V and 4 bases from J, with 17 bases between. Germline-derived CDR1 and CDR2 are SGHNT and YENEEA. The CDR3 spans 15 residues. In nucleotides, the CDR3 is TGTGCCAGCAGCCCCCTTATAAGTCAGGGAGAGACCCAGTACTTC. As protein: CASSPLISQGETQYF.

V usage is TRBV6-8 and J usage is TRBJ1-4; TRBD1 might be the D (5 bases). Germline CDR1 and CDR2: MNHGY and SAAAGT. V lost 6 bases and J 2 bases, leaving 10 bases between the germline ends. This CDR3 is 14 amino acids long. The CDR3 loop is CASRGLGTNEKLFF. CDR3 sequence (DNA): TGTGCCAGCAGGGGACTGGGGACTAATGAAAAACTGTTTTTT.

Here the CDR3 reads CASSFGGTVMNTGELFF. As DNA, the CDR3 is TGCGCCAGCAGCTTTGGGGGGACAGTTATGAACACCGGGGAGCTGTTTTTT. J is TRBJ2-2 and V is TRBV5-1; possible D gene TRBD1, 7 bases. The CDR3 is 17 amino acids. V lost 2 bases and J lost 1, with 15 bases in between. Germline CDR1 SGHRS, CDR2 YFSETQ. The whole variable domain, filled in from reference TRBV5-1 and TRBJ2-2, reads KAGVTQTPRYLIKTRGQQVTLSCSPISGHRSVSWYQQTPGQGLQFLFEYFSETQRNKGNFPGRFSGRQFSNSRSEMNVSTLELGDSALYLCASSFGGTVMNTGELFFGEGSRLTVL.

This clone is categorized as medium-sized. The chain links TRBV11-3 to TRBJ1-1; possibly TRBD1 for D (6 bases). Deletions cut 5 bases from V and 5 bases from J, with 18 bases between. There are 15 residues in the CDR3. Looked up from germline, CDR1 is SGHNT and CDR2 is YENEEA. For the CDR3, the DNA is TGTGCCAGCAGCGGAGAGCAGGGGCCCGGGACTGAAGCTTTCTTT. Amino acid sequence: CASSGEQGPGTEAFF.

The table lists this clone with a few counts. This sequence joins TRBV6-8 and TRBJ1-2; 12 bases line up with TRBD1. The germline gives CDR1 MNHGY, CDR2 SAAAGT. The CDR3 extends over 16 amino acids. Losses at the gene ends were 0 bases for V and 4 bases for J; bases not matched to a gene: 3. CDR3 in DNA: TGTGCCAGCAGTTACTCGTTGGGACAGGGGGCCTATGGCTACACCTTC. This sequence encodes CASSYSLGQGAYGYTF.

This clone is judged medium-sized. The chain employs TRBV6-8 and TRBJ2-1; 7 bases are shared with TRBD2. This CDR3 has 16 residues. V was pared by 10 bases and J by 0 bases, with 12 bases of the junction left unmatched. The germline V gene has CDR1 MNHGY and CDR2 SAAAGT. This CDR3 is CATSEDGGSSYNEQFF. In DNA, the CDR3 is TGTGCCACCAGCGAAGACGGCGGGAGCTCCTACAATGAGCAGTTCTTC.

On this clone itself: Sequence at one end of the junction differs from germline and may be a read error. The chain combines TRBV6-8 with TRBJ2-5; tentatively, D is TRBD1 (7 bases). This CDR3 is 15 amino acids long. CDR1 and CDR2 (germline): MNHGY, SAAAGT. CDR3 in amino acids: CAISSGGTAQETQYF. CDR3 sequence (DNA): TGTGCCATCAGTTCAGGGGGGACGGCGCAAGAGACCCAGTACTTC.

This clone was seen more than once but under ten times. The rearrangement links TRBV15 to TRBJ2-5, with 8 bases fitting TRBD2. The V and J ends lost 2 bases and 5 bases, in that order; junction bases with no gene match: 7. Looked up from germline, CDR1 is LNHNV and CDR2 is YYDKDF (reference sequence). The CDR3 has 15 residues. CDR3 in amino acids: CATSRQGASGETQYF. CDR3 nucleotides: TGTGCCACCAGCAGACAAGGGGCTAGCGGGGAGACCCAGTACTTC. Filled out from reference TRBV15 and TRBJ2-5, the complete variable domain reads DAMVIQNPRYQVTQFGKPVTLSCSQTLNHNVMYWYQQKSSQAPKLLFHYYDKDFNNEADTPDNFQSRRPNTSFCFLDIRSPGLGDTAMYLCATSRQGASGETQYFGPGTRLLVL.

This clone was detected many times. The chain combines TRBV11-3 with TRBJ1-2; tentative D call: TRBD1 (5 bases). CDR3 length: 14 amino acids. The V gene's germline CDR1 is SGHNT and CDR2 YENEEA. V was clipped by 4 bases and J by 7 bases, with 16 bases between them. CDR3 region: CASSWGPEGFGYTF. The CDR3 coding sequence is TGTGCCAGCAGCTGGGGACCGGAAGGCTTTGGCTACACCTTC.

This sequence joins TRBV9 and TRBJ2-1, with 10 bases that match TRBD2. Germline trimming cut 1 base from V and 3 bases from J; bases unmatched to any gene: 10. CDR1 is SGDLS and CDR2 is YYNGEE in the germline V gene. This CDR3 is built from 18 residues. The chain's CDR3 is CASSVKSSGRGGYNEQFF. The CDR3 DNA is TGTGCCAGCAGCGTAAAGTCTAGCGGGAGAGGGGGCTACAATGAGCAGTTCTTC. Full variable domain (missing parts from reference TRBV9 and TRBJ2-1): DSGVTQTPKHLITATGQRVTLRCSPRSGDLSVYWYQQSLDQGLQFLIQYYNGEERAKGNILERFSAQQFPDLHSELNLSSLELGDSALYFCASSVKSSGRGGYNEQFFGPGTRLTVL.

By sample share, this clone is large. Germline and junction disagree at one end, which may indicate a read error. The V and J genes are TRBV6-8 and TRBJ1-1; D call uncertain. Germline V gives CDR1 MNHGY, CDR2 SAAAGT. The CDR3 has 13 amino acids. The CDR3 nucleotides read TGTGCCATCAGTCTTGGGTCCTCTAGGGAAGCTTTCTTT. Its translation: CAISLGSSREAFF.

This clone was seen a few times. The V and J genes are TRBV6-8 and TRBJ1-5, with D hard to call. Per the germline V gene, CDR1 is MNHGY and CDR2 is SAAAGT. The V gene lost 6 bases and the J gene lost 7 bases, with 10 bases spanning the gap. The CDR3 runs to 12 residues. DNA for the CDR3: TGTGCCAGCAGCCAACTACTGCAGCCCCAGCATTTT. This gives the protein CASSQLLQPQHF.